The 26 T cell receptor beta chains given below trace back to one sample, sequenced in a study of T cells after somatic rescue of genetic block. This table comes from immunoSEQ multiplex PCR, and its TCRdb copy is limited to in-frame clones, with some not included. The sample lists some 74,000 clones; approximately 91% were seen once. The specimen was peripheral blood mononuclear cells (PBMCs). The receptors come from a man aged 25-45 years.

Worth noting for this clone: A junction end diverges from the germline sequence, so it may reflect a read error. The chain employs TRBV7-8 and TRBJ2-5, with D possibly being TRBD1 or TRBD2 (5 bases each). In germline, CDR1 is SGHVS, CDR2 FQNEAQ. There are 11 residues in the CDR3. In DNA form, the CDR3 reads TGTGCCAGCAGCTTAGTGGGGACCCCGTACTTC. This sequence encodes CASSLVGTPYF.

The chain employs TRBV5-4 and TRBJ2-7; D remains ambiguous. The CDR3 contains 15 residues. The V end was cut by 0 bases, the J end by 0 bases, with 10 bases between. Germline CDR1 reads SGHNT; CDR2 reads YYREEE (reference sequence). The CDR3 DNA sequence: TGTGCCAGCAGCTTGGTTGGCTTGAACTCCTACGAGCAGTACTTC. It yields the protein CASSLVGLNSYEQYF.

The V and J genes are TRBV7-9 and TRBJ1-1; perhaps TRBD1 as D (5 bases). The CDR3 totals 12 residues. Germline V gives CDR1 SEHNR, CDR2 FQNEAQ (reference sequence). With 5 bases removed from V and 7 bases from J, the gap between germline ends came to 11 bases. The CDR3, as DNA: TGTGCCAGCAGCCTTGGGACGCTTGAAGCTTTCTTT. Translating it yields CASSLGTLEAFF.

The chain has TRBV6-6 and TRBJ1-2; D unclear. Germline loops: CDR1 MNHNY, CDR2 SVGAGI (reference sequence). Trimming pared 6 bases from V and 8 bases from J, leaving 16 bases between. The CDR3 has 13 amino acids. CDR3 nucleotides: TGTGCCAGCAGCCACCGCATCGAGGGAGGCTACACCTTC. Protein product: CASSHRIEGGYTF.

V usage is TRBV6-5 and J usage is TRBJ2-3, with a weak D call TRBD2 (6 bases). Per the germline V gene, CDR1 is MNHEY and CDR2 is SVGAGI. The CDR3 loop spans 15 amino acids. The V gene lost 2 bases and the J gene lost 2 bases, with 11 bases spanning the gap. For the CDR3, the DNA is TGTGCCAGCAGTTACCGTGGAGGGATCACAGATACGCAGTATTTT. This translates into CASSYRGGITDTQYF.

This sequence joins TRBV19 and TRBJ1-5; 8 nucleotides agree with TRBD1. The J segment lost 6 bases and the V segment lost 3 bases, leaving 7 bases of the junction unmatched. This CDR3 contains 15 residues. Germline-derived CDR1 and CDR2 are LNHDA and SQIVND (reference sequence). CDR3 nucleotides: TGTGCCAGTAGTATCACCAGGGGGCAGGGTCAGCCCCAGCATTTT. Translation: CASSITRGQGQPQHF.

This chain links TRBV9 with TRBJ2-7; D tentatively fits TRBD1 or TRBD2 (5 bases each). The CDR3 is 14 residues long. Trimming removed 0 bases from V and 2 bases from J, with 9 bases in between. In germline, CDR1 is SGDLS, CDR2 YYNGEE. The CDR3 nucleotides are TGTGCCAGCAGCGTAGGGGACCAAACCTACGAGCAGTACTTC. Encoded protein: CASSVGDQTYEQYF.

This clone was counted a single time. This chain joins TRBV7-8 and TRBJ1-5; D unresolved. In germline, CDR1 is SGHVS, CDR2 FQNEAQ. Trimming removed 1 base at V and 0 bases at J, with 4 bases between. This CDR3 contains 14 residues. CDR3 nucleotide sequence: TGTGCCAGCAGCTTAGTTGATAGCAATCAGCCCCAGCATTTT. This translates into CASSLVDSNQPQHF.

V and J are TRBV28 and TRBJ2-7, with unresolved D. Germline V gene lookup returns CDR1 MDHEN and CDR2 SYDVKM. The CDR3 sequence is 15 residues long. V lost 0 bases and J 0 bases, leaving 9 bases between the germline ends. For the CDR3, the DNA is TGTGCCAGCAGTTTATGGCAGGCTTCCTCCTACGAGCAGTACTTC. Protein: CASSLWQASSYEQYF.

This chain's CDR3 is CASSFRVVNEQFF. CDR3 sequence (DNA): TGTGCCAGCAGCTTCAGGGTGGTGAATGAGCAGTTCTTC. The chain combines TRBV11-2 with TRBJ2-1; a possible D gene is TRBD1 (5 bases). CDR1 and CDR2 (germline): SGHAT, FQNNGV. The CDR3 runs 13 residues. V was pared by 3 bases and J by 7 bases, with 10 bases between. The full variable domain, in which reference TRBV11-2 and TRBJ2-1 provide the parts outside the CDR3, is EAGVAQSPRYKIIEKRQSVAFWCNPISGHATLYWYQQILGQGPKLLIQFQNNGVVDDSQLPKDRFSAERLKGVDSTLKIQPAKLEDSAVYLCASSFRVVNEQFFGPGTRLTVL.

This clone has a single count. V usage is TRBV9 and J usage is TRBJ2-1; TRBD2 matches at 10 bases. Trimming at V came to 2 bases and at J to 9 bases, leaving 5 bases not matched to a gene. CDR1 SGDLS and CDR2 YYNGEE come from the germline V gene. This CDR3 has 14 amino acids. The DNA of the CDR3 is TGTGCCAGCAGCGTGAGCGGGGGGGGCAGTGAGCAGTTCTTC. This codes for CASSVSGGGSEQFF.

The rearrangement links TRBV4-1 to TRBJ2-7, with TRBD2 matching over 8 bases. The ends lost 5 bases at V and 2 bases at J; junction bases unmatched: 5. CDR3 length equals 14 residues. Germline-derived CDR1 and CDR2 are MGHRA and YSYEKL. DNA for the CDR3: TGCGCCAGCAGCATAGCGGGATTACCCTACGAGCAGTACTTC. Translated, it gives CASSIAGLPYEQYF.

This chain uses TRBV7-8 with TRBJ1-3, with 9 bases fitting TRBD1. Per germline, CDR1 SGHVS and CDR2 FQNEAQ. The CDR3 contains 17 residues. V was clipped by 5 bases and J by 4 bases; unmatched bases: 12. CDR3 DNA: TGTGCCAGCAGCCAATGGGACTGGACAGGGGCCGGAAACACCATATATTTT. Translating it yields CASSQWDWTGAGNTIYF.

This clone has a handful of counts. V usage is TRBV2 and J usage is TRBJ1-1; D uncertain. The CDR3 contains 15 residues. The V end was cut by 6 bases, the J end by 1 base, with 15 bases between. Germline CDR1 SNHLY, CDR2 FYNNEI. The CDR3 DNA is TGTGCCAGCAGGGCCCCCCGCGGATCGAACACTGAAGCTTTCTTT. Its protein is CASRAPRGSNTEAFF.

The chain couples TRBV4-1 to TRBJ2-2; 12 nucleotides agree with TRBD2. The trim removed 10 bases at V and 7 bases at J, leaving 13 bases unmatched. The length of the CDR3 is 16 residues. Germline CDR1 is MGHRA and CDR2 is YSYEKL. The chain's CDR3 is CATGASGGAKGGELFF. CDR3 coding DNA: TGCGCCACCGGAGCTAGCGGGGGGGCAAAGGGCGGGGAGCTGTTTTTT.

V and J are TRBV6-1 and TRBJ2-5; tentative D call: TRBD1 (5 bases). Germline CDR1 MNHNS, CDR2 SASEGT. V lost 5 bases, J lost 2 bases, and 6 bases lay in between. The CDR3 totals 12 residues. Here the CDR3 DNA reads TGTGCCAGCAGTCAGGGACAAGAGACCCAGTACTTC. Its translation is CASSQGQETQYF.

The V gene is TRBV19, the J gene TRBJ1-5; D is possibly TRBD1 (5 bases). The CDR3 runs 15 residues. CDR1 is LNHDA and CDR2 is SQIVND in the germline V gene (reference sequence). The V and J ends lost 6 bases and 3 bases respectively, with 15 bases between them. The CDR3 sequence is CASRDQGSHNQPQHF. In DNA, the CDR3 is TGTGCCAGTAGAGATCAGGGTTCCCACAATCAGCCCCAGCATTTT. Full variable domain (outside the CDR3, taken from reference TRBV19 and TRBJ1-5): DGGITQSPKYLFRKEGQNVTLSCEQNLNHDAMYWYRQDPGQGLRLIYYSQIVNDFQKGDIAEGYSVSREKKESFPLTVTSAQKNPTAFYLCASRDQGSHNQPQHFGDGTRLSIL.

V is TRBV9 and J is TRBJ1-1, with 7 bases aligning to TRBD1. From germline, CDR1 is SGDLS and CDR2 YYNGEE. The CDR3 is 15 residues long. J gave up 3 bases and V 6 bases, and 11 bases lay outside the gene matches. CDR3 bases: TGTGCCAGCACCCTGAGCCCCAGGGGGTACACTGAAGCTTTCTTT. As protein: CASTLSPRGYTEAFF.

The chain is built from TRBV5-1 and TRBJ2-5; TRBD1 might be the D (5 bases). The CDR3 is 17 amino acids. Between the trimmed V and J ends, which lost 1 base and 4 bases, there was a span of 20 bases. CDR1 and CDR2 from the germline V gene are SGHRS and YFSETQ. The CDR3 loop is CASSLLSQGNLGETQYF. The CDR3 DNA reads as TGCGCCAGCAGCTTGCTTAGTCAGGGAAATTTGGGAGAGACCCAGTACTTC.

V is TRBV7-8 and J is TRBJ2-5; tentatively, D is TRBD1 (6 bases). CDR1 is SGHVS, CDR2 FQNEAQ, per germline. This CDR3 comprises 14 residues. Trimming cost V 2 bases and J 6 bases, with 13 bases left between them. The CDR3: CASSLNWGPKTQYF. CDR3 nucleotide sequence: TGTGCCAGCAGCTTAAATTGGGGGCCAAAGACCCAGTACTTC.

A remark on this clone: This same CDR3 is encoded by further DNA sequences in the sample. V usage is TRBV13 and J usage is TRBJ1-1; D remains ambiguous. Germline CDR1 reads PRHDT; CDR2 reads FYEKMQ (reference sequence). V was shortened by 1 base and J by 4 bases, with 4 bases between the two germline ends. This CDR3 region has 12 residues. CDR3 nucleotides: TGTGCCAGCAGCTTAGAAAGCACTGAAGCTTTCTTT. Amino acid sequence: CASSLESTEAFF.

This chain links TRBV7-3 with TRBJ2-3, with 8 positions matching TRBD2. Germline values: CDR1 SGHTA, CDR2 FQGTGA. The CDR3 length is 18 residues. The V gene end was trimmed by 0 bases and the J gene end by 5 bases; junction bases not matched to a gene: 13. The CDR3: CASSLTGRGGTLGDTQYF. The CDR3 region has the DNA TGTGCCAGCAGCTTAACGGGACGCGGGGGGACTCTGGGAGATACGCAGTATTTT.

This chain connects TRBV11-2 to TRBJ2-7, with TRBD1 matching 8 bases. Trimming took 5 bases from V and 3 from J; bases not matched to a gene: 9. This CDR3 spans 15 amino acids. Germline V gives CDR1 SGHAT, CDR2 FQNNGV. In DNA form, the CDR3 reads TGTGCCAGCAGCATCAACAGGGGGAACAACTACGAGCAGTACTTC. Its translation: CASSINRGNNYEQYF.

The chain carries TRBV19 and TRBJ1-4; D remains ambiguous. This CDR3 has 16 residues. V lost 5 bases to trimming and J lost 1 base, with 14 bases between them. Germline V CDR1 and CDR2: LNHDA, SQIVND (reference sequence). In DNA form, the CDR3 reads TGTGCCAGTAGTGATTACGCAGGTCTAACTAATGAAAAACTGTTTTTT. Translated: CASSDYAGLTNEKLFF.

V usage is TRBV5-1 and J usage is TRBJ2-1, with D unclear. This CDR3 is 15 amino acids long. The germline V gene has CDR1 SGHRS and CDR2 YFSETQ. V dropped 4 bases and J dropped 5 bases, with 16 bases sitting between them. The CDR3 DNA reads TGCGCCAGCAGCACGTTCGTTCTGGTCGACAATGAGCAGTTCTTC. Protein product: CASSTFVLVDNEQFF.

This chain connects TRBV28 to TRBJ2-5; a weak D match, TRBD1 (5 bases). Germline CDR1 MDHEN, CDR2 SYDVKM. The V gene lost 6 bases and the J gene lost 3 bases, with 14 bases spanning the gap. The CDR3 has 14 amino acids. CDR3 region: CASRRQGPEETQYF. CDR3 DNA sequence: TGTGCCAGCAGACGCCAGGGTCCTGAAGAGACCCAGTACTTC. Based on the CDR3 plus reference TRBV28 and TRBJ2-5, the full variable domain is DVKVTQSSRYLVKRTGEKVFLECVQDMDHENMFWYRQDPGLGLRLIYFSYDVKMKEKGDIPEGYSVSREKKERFSLILESASTNQTSMYLCASRRQGPEETQYFGPGTRLLVL.